What follows are 32 T cell receptor beta chains derived from one specimen sequenced in a study. TCRdb recomputed calls from the 5' RACE reads with MiXCR, one row per CDR3 protein. The table includes tens of thousands of distinct CDR3 sequences, 25% to 30% detected once. Sample: naive CD4+ T cells sorted from blood. Subset denoted: naive CD4+ T cells, CD4+CD45RA+CD25-. The receptors were sampled from a female donor with breast cancer.

This chain links TRBV6-1 with TRBJ1-6, with 9 bases fitting TRBD1. Looked up from germline, CDR1 is MNHNS and CDR2 is SASEGT. V lost 6 bases, J lost 7 bases, and 4 bases stayed unmatched. CDR3 length: 14 amino acids. CDR3: CASRDGTGNSPLHF. The CDR3 nucleotides read TGTGCCAGCAGGGACGGGACAGGGAATTCACCCCTCCACTTT.

Only a few counts were recorded for this clonotype. V and J are TRBV20-1 and TRBJ2-5; D is ambiguous. The V end lost 3 bases, the J end lost 3 bases, and 8 bases lay between the germline ends. The germline V gene encodes CDR1 DFQATT and CDR2 SNEGSKA (reference sequence). There are 12 residues in the CDR3. The CDR3 DNA sequence: TGCAGTGCTAGTGTGTGGGAAGAGACCCAGTACTTC. Translating it yields CSASVWEETQYF.

The chain has TRBV12-3 or TRBV12-4 and TRBJ2-7; possible D gene TRBD1, 6 bases. V gave up 2 bases and J gave up 2 bases, with 10 bases separating them. This CDR3 is built from 14 residues. The DNA for the CDR3 is TGTGCCAGCAGTTTACTCCAGGGGCCCTACGAGCAGTACTTC. It codes for CASSLLQGPYEQYF.

The CDR3 nucleotides read TGTGCTAACAGCCCGGGACAGGAATACAATGAGCAGTTCTTC. Residues: CANSPGQEYNEQFF. The V call is TRBV7-7, the J call TRBJ2-1, with 8 nucleotides matching TRBD1. The CDR3 totals 14 residues. Germline CDR1 and CDR2: SSHAT and FNYEAQ (reference sequence).

This clonotype was seen only a few times. The chain joins TRBV5-1 to TRBJ2-2; 8 nucleotides agree with TRBD1. The V gene's germline CDR1 is SGHRS and CDR2 YFSETQ. This CDR3 has 17 residues. V shed 4 bases, J shed 0 bases, and the junction held 8 bases outside the gene matches. The CDR3 DNA sequence: TGCGCCAGCAGCCCTCGGCCACAGGGGGCGAACACCGGGGAGCTGTTTTTT. This gives the protein CASSPRPQGANTGELFF.

This clonotype is labeled as medium-sized. The chain has TRBV4-1 and TRBJ2-2; D might be TRBD2 (7 bases). Trimming left V 0 bases short and J 6 bases short, with 20 bases between. Germline loops: CDR1 MGHRA, CDR2 YSYEKL. This CDR3 comprises 18 residues. The CDR3 DNA follows: TGCGCCAGCAGCCAAGATCTGGCGGGGGCCCAGACAGCCGGGGAGCTGTTTTTT. Protein product: CASSQDLAGAQTAGELFF.

On this clonotype: A junction boundary mismatches the germline segment, possibly from a read error. J is TRBJ2-5 and V is TRBV9; no firm D call. CDR3 length equals 12 residues. Germline CDR1 reads SGDLS; CDR2 reads YYNGEE. The chain's CDR3 is CTSSPSVETQYF. The CDR3 nucleotides are TGTACCAGCAGCCCCAGCGTGGAGACCCAGTACTTC.

The chain recombines TRBV7-9 with TRBJ2-1, with D perhaps TRBD2 (6 bases). The ends were cut back, 7 bases at V and 6 bases at J, with 13 bases in the middle. The CDR3 is 13 residues long. Germline V lookup: CDR1 SEHNR, CDR2 FQNEAQ (reference sequence). The CDR3 here is CASTLTGVNEQFF. For the CDR3, the DNA is TGTGCCAGCACCCTAACGGGGGTCAATGAGCAGTTCTTC.

The rearrangement links TRBV30 to TRBJ2-1, with TRBD2 matching over 10 bases. V dropped 2 bases and J dropped 6; count of bases not matched to a gene: 4. Germline loops: CDR1 GTSNPN, CDR2 SVGIG (reference sequence). CDR3 length equals 14 residues. This CDR3 reads CAWSLSGRANEQFF. CDR3 sequence (DNA): TGTGCCTGGAGTCTGAGCGGGAGGGCCAATGAGCAGTTCTTC.

In this sample, this clonotype turned up once. The CDR3 ends on some other residue instead of the conserved phenylalanine or tryptophan, so this is likely a read error. The chain employs TRBV4-2 and TRBJ2-1, with 11 bases aligning to TRBD2. Trimming removed 4 bases from V and 5 bases from J; junction bases left unmatched: 1. Germline lookup yields CDR1 LGHNA and CDR2 YNFKEQ. CDR3 size: 14 residues. CDR3 sequence: CASSRGLADNEQFI. CDR3 nucleotides: TGTGCCAGCAGCCGGGGACTAGCGGACAATGAGCAGTTCATC.

This clonotype was recorded only once. A junction boundary mismatches the germline segment, possibly from a read error. V is TRBV7-3 and J is TRBJ2-7; TRBD1 is a possible D gene (5 bases). CDR3 length: 15 amino acids. CDR1 is SGHTA and CDR2 is FQGTGA in the germline V gene. The CDR3 here is CAGSFKDTCSYEQYF. The CDR3 DNA sequence: TGTGCCGGCAGCTTTAAGGACACATGCTCCTACGAGCAGTACTTC.

This clonotype has just a few counts. The gene calls are TRBV5-1 and TRBJ2-2, with 9 bases lining up with TRBD2. The germline CDR1 and CDR2 sequences are SGHRS and YFSETQ. The CDR3 totals 18 residues. With 0 bases clipped from V and 4 bases from J, the junction kept 10 bases outside the gene matches. The chain's CDR3 is CASSLAVLTSGLTGELFF. The CDR3 bases are TGCGCCAGCAGCTTGGCCGTCCTAACTAGCGGGCTCACCGGGGAGCTGTTTTTT.

This clonotype has only a few counts. The CDR3: CASANRELFSAQHF. CDR3 coding DNA: TGTGCCAGCGCCAACCGGGAGCTCTTCTCCGCCCAGCATTTT. This sequence joins TRBV12-3 or TRBV12-4 and TRBJ1-5, with D uncertain. The CDR3 spans 14 residues. The V gene lost 8 bases and the J gene lost 11 bases, with 22 bases spanning the gap.

This clonotype is termed medium-sized (0.01 to 0.1%). This chain joins TRBV4-3 and TRBJ2-2; 7 positions match TRBD1. Trimming took 0 bases from V and 1 from J; bases not matched to a gene: 2. This CDR3 spans 16 amino acids. CDR1 and CDR2 (germline): LGHNA, YSLEER. In DNA, the CDR3 is TGCGCCAGCAGCCAAGAGACAGGGTGGAACACCGGGGAGCTGTTTTTT. It codes for CASSQETGWNTGELFF.

The chain is built from TRBV5-1 and TRBJ1-5, with D tentatively TRBD1 (5 bases). This CDR3 is built from 12 residues. Germline CDR1 is SGHRS and CDR2 is YFSETQ. V dropped 4 bases and J dropped 8 bases, with 10 bases sitting between them. CDR3 sequence: CASSLQGEPQHF. CDR3 DNA: TGCGCCAGCAGCCTCCAGGGAGAGCCCCAGCATTTT. The variable domain in full, completed from reference TRBV5-1 and TRBJ1-5, reads KAGVTQTPRYLIKTRGQQVTLSCSPISGHRSVSWYQQTPGQGLQFLFEYFSETQRNKGNFPGRFSGRQFSNSRSEMNVSTLELGDSALYLCASSLQGEPQHFGDGTRLSIL.

This clonotype was recorded at least ten times. The chain uses TRBV2 and TRBJ2-5, with no clear D. Germline CDR1 SNHLY, CDR2 FYNNEI. The CDR3 is 11 amino acids. Trimming stripped 8 bases from V and 2 bases from J, with 6 bases between. The CDR3 DNA reads as TGTGCCAGCTCTCCACAAGAGACCCAGTACTTC. This encodes CASSPQETQYF.

This clonotype was counted between two and nine times. The chain employs TRBV20-1 and TRBJ1-5, with TRBD1 matching 9 bases. The V gene end was trimmed by 6 bases and the J gene end by 1 base; junction bases not matched to a gene: 16. CDR1 DFQATT and CDR2 SNEGSKA come from the germline V gene (reference sequence). The CDR3 covers 18 residues. This CDR3 is CSASRGDRDGVSNQPQHF. CDR3 DNA: TGCAGTGCCTCCCGCGGGGACAGGGACGGGGTGAGCAATCAGCCCCAGCATTTT.

About this clonotype itself: This may stem from a read error, because a much larger clone lies one nucleotide away. The chain employs TRBV29-1 and TRBJ1-2, with D possibly being TRBD1 (5 bases). Trimming left V 1 base short and J 7 bases short, with 10 bases between. Germline-derived CDR1 and CDR2 are SQVTM and ANQGSEA. The CDR3 has 12 residues. The CDR3: CSVEVGGRGYTF. CDR3 DNA: TGCAGCGTTGAAGTCGGGGGTCGTGGCTACACCTTC.

For this clonotype: Likely a read error: the CDR3 ends without its conserved phenylalanine or tryptophan. The chain carries TRBV24-1 and TRBJ2-5, with 8 bases lining up with TRBD2. The trim removed 1 base at V and 1 base at J, leaving 4 bases unmatched. This CDR3 has 16 residues. Germline values: CDR1 KGHDR, CDR2 SFDVKD. The CDR3 DNA reads TGTGCCACCAGTGATTTTACTAGCGGATTCCAAGAGACCCAGTACTAC. Translation gives CATSDFTSGFQETQYY.

This clonotype was counted a few times. This chain joins TRBV18 and TRBJ2-1, with 9 bases matching TRBD1. CDR1 and CDR2 (germline): KGHSH, LQKENI. This CDR3 has 14 amino acids. V shed 6 bases, J shed 8 bases, and the junction held 8 bases outside the gene matches. This CDR3 is CASSGTGSSYEQFF. CDR3 DNA sequence: TGTGCCAGCTCCGGGACAGGGAGCAGCTATGAGCAGTTCTTC.

This clonotype was observed a few times. The chain is built from TRBV7-3 and TRBJ2-3; D remains ambiguous. From germline, CDR1 is SGHTA and CDR2 FQGTGA. V was cut by 1 base and J by 0 bases, with 5 bases left in between. The length of the CDR3 is 14 residues. In DNA, the CDR3 is TGTGCCAGCAGCTTAAGTGGGAGCACAGATACGCAGTATTTT. Residues: CASSLSGSTDTQYF.

The table lists this clonotype with a few counts. The rearrangement links TRBV6-2 or TRBV6-3 to TRBJ2-5, with D perhaps matching TRBD2 (6 bases). V lost 1 base to trimming and J lost 5 bases, with 14 bases between them. The CDR3 is 15 residues long. Germline V gene lookup returns CDR1 MNHEY and CDR2 SVGEGT. CDR3 region: CASSYFGGGGETQYF. For the CDR3, the DNA is TGTGCCAGCAGTTACTTCGGGGGAGGAGGGGAGACCCAGTACTTC.

This clonotype was observed a few times. The J gene is TRBJ2-1, the V gene TRBV5-1; D is ambiguous. Germline assignment: CDR1 SGHRS and CDR2 YFSETQ. This CDR3 contains 14 residues. Between the trimmed V and J ends, which lost 1 base and 0 bases, there was a span of 5 bases. The CDR3 sequence: CASSLHSSYNEQFF. For the CDR3, the DNA is TGCGCCAGCAGCTTGCACAGCTCCTACAATGAGCAGTTCTTC.

To note about this clonotype: At one of its ends the junction is not consistent with the germline gene, which may arise from a read error. The rearrangement links TRBV28 to TRBJ1-5, with TRBD1 matching 9 bases. This CDR3 is 16 amino acids long. Germline CDR1 reads MDHEN; CDR2 reads SYDVKM. The CDR3 coding sequence is TGTGCCAGCGGTTTGGAACAGGGGGCCCGCAATCAGCCCCAGCATTTT. This encodes CASGLEQGARNQPQHF.

This chain joins TRBV7-2 and TRBJ2-7; the D is unclear. The CDR3 covers 14 residues. Trimming shortened V by 5 bases and J by 2 bases, and 13 bases separated the two germline ends. Looked up from germline, CDR1 is SGHTA and CDR2 is FQGNSA. CDR3 sequence: CASSPSLSTYEQYF. CDR3 DNA sequence: TGTGCCAGCAGCCCCTCCCTTAGCACCTACGAGCAGTACTTC.

In this sample, this clonotype turned up a few times. The V call is TRBV28, the J call TRBJ1-5; perhaps TRBD1 as D (6 bases). V lost 3 bases, J lost 3 bases, and 9 bases lay in between. Germline assignment: CDR1 MDHEN and CDR2 SYDVKM. The CDR3 covers 14 residues. In DNA, the CDR3 is TGTGCCAGCAGTTTTTCAGGGGCCAATCAGCCCCAGCATTTT. Its protein is CASSFSGANQPQHF.

This clonotype was observed a few times. CDR3 sequence (DNA): TGTGCCAGCAGTGACAGGGACACTGAAGCTTTCTTT. As protein: CASSDRDTEAFF. V usage is TRBV2 and J usage is TRBJ1-1; D might be TRBD1 (5 bases). Germline lookup yields CDR1 SNHLY and CDR2 FYNNEI. V lost 3 bases to trimming and J lost 3 bases, with 5 bases between them. The CDR3 is 12 residues long.

This clonotype was counted only a few times. For the CDR3, the DNA is TGCGCCAGCAGCTTGGACAGCACTTCTACCGGGGAGCTGTTTTTT. Translation: CASSLDSTSTGELFF. The chain is built from TRBV5-1 and TRBJ2-2; D remains unclear. The V end was cut by 0 bases, the J end by 5 bases, with 11 bases between. Germline V CDR1 and CDR2: SGHRS, YFSETQ. This CDR3 spans 15 amino acids. Filled out from reference TRBV5-1 and TRBJ2-2, the complete variable domain reads KAGVTQTPRYLIKTRGQQVTLSCSPISGHRSVSWYQQTPGQGLQFLFEYFSETQRNKGNFPGRFSGRQFSNSRSEMNVSTLELGDSALYLCASSLDSTSTGELFFGEGSRLTVL.

As DNA, the CDR3 is TGTGCCAGCAGCTCAATGACTAGCGAAGATGAGCAGTTCTTC. Amino acids: CASSSMTSEDEQFF. This sequence joins TRBV12-3 or TRBV12-4 and TRBJ2-1, with 8 bases that match TRBD2. The CDR3 has 14 residues. V shed 6 bases and J 8 bases; nucleotides not matched to a gene: 9.

V is TRBV24-1 and J is TRBJ2-1; 7 bases agree with TRBD1. V lost 4 bases and J lost 2; bases outside the gene matches: 7. CDR3 size: 16 residues. Germline V gene sequence: CDR1 KGHDR, CDR2 SFDVKD. The CDR3 DNA follows: TGTGCCACCAGTGACCCGGGACAGTTTGCCTACAATGAGCAGTTCTTC. This sequence encodes CATSDPGQFAYNEQFF.

In regard to this clonotype: One end of the junction varies from germline; a read error may be responsible. The chain carries TRBV4-2 and TRBJ2-1, with 11 bases aligning to TRBD2. Germline V gene sequence: CDR1 LGHNA, CDR2 YNFKEQ. The CDR3 is 14 amino acids. CDR3 DNA sequence: TGTGCCAGCGGCCAAGTGCTAGCGGGGGGTGAGCAGTTCTTC. This translates into CASGQVLAGGEQFF.

This clonotype was observed a few times. An end of the junction does not agree with germline; a read error may underlie this. The rearrangement joins TRBV6-5 to TRBJ1-2, with D perhaps TRBD1 (6 bases). CDR3 size: 13 residues. Germline V gene lookup returns CDR1 MNHEY and CDR2 SVGAGI. For the CDR3, the DNA is TGTGCCAGCAGAACAGGGAGAATCGATGGCTACGCCTTC. Translated, it gives CASRTGRIDGYAF.